What follows are 28 T cell receptor beta chains derived from one specimen sequenced in a study of blood T cell repertoires in COVID-19. Profiling relied on immunoSEQ multiplex PCR, and the TCRdb table lists in-frame clones only, not all of them. This sample has around 180,000 clones, with 81% found just once. The sequencing sample was made of peripheral blood. The receptors here all came from a woman of 80 years or more with COVID-19, enrolled during active disease.

This sequence joins TRBV2 and TRBJ1-2, with D possibly matching TRBD1 (5 bases). V lost 1 base, J lost 8 bases, and 11 bases lay in between. From germline, CDR1 is SNHLY and CDR2 FYNNEI. The CDR3 has 13 amino acids. The CDR3 loop is CASSEGQGRGYTF. CDR3 sequence (DNA): TGTGCCAGCAGTGAAGGTCAGGGTCGAGGCTACACCTTC.

The chain couples TRBV19 to TRBJ1-5; TRBD1 agrees at 8 bases. Germline V gene data show CDR1 as LNHDA and CDR2 as SQIVND (reference sequence). The CDR3 contains 18 residues. With 6 bases clipped from V and 0 bases from J, the junction kept 13 bases outside the gene matches. The CDR3, as DNA: TGTGCCAGTAGAACCCCCAGGGGGCGGGTTCGTAGCAATCAGCCCCAGCATTTT. Protein product: CASRTPRGRVRSNQPQHF.

The rearrangement uses TRBV7-9 and TRBJ2-5; possibly TRBD1 for D (6 bases). V was pared by 4 bases and J by 5 bases, with 20 bases between. The CDR3 contains 16 residues. Germline CDR1 SEHNR, CDR2 FQNEAQ (reference sequence). CDR3 nucleotides: TGTGCCAGCAGCTCCCAAGGGACACAAAACGGGGAGACCCAGTACTTC. Translation: CASSSQGTQNGETQYF.

The rearrangement joins TRBV5-5 to TRBJ2-4; a weak D match, TRBD2 (6 bases). Looked up from germline, CDR1 is SGHKS and CDR2 is YYEKEE (reference sequence). The CDR3 has 17 residues. Trimming stripped 2 bases from V and 0 bases from J, with 15 bases between. CDR3 coding DNA: TGTGCCAGCAGCTTTCGTCCGGGACTGAGAGCCAAAAACATTCAGTACTTC. It encodes CASSFRPGLRAKNIQYF.

The chain combines TRBV27 with TRBJ1-6; 8 bases match TRBD1. J gave up 7 bases and V 5 bases, and 10 bases lay outside the gene matches. CDR1 and CDR2 from the germline V gene are MNHEY and SMNVEV (reference sequence). The CDR3 totals 16 residues. The CDR3: CASSPRTQGANSPLHF. CDR3 bases: TGTGCCAGCAGTCCACGGACGCAGGGGGCCAATTCACCCCTCCACTTT.

The V call is TRBV29-1, the J call TRBJ1-2; 10 bases align to TRBD1. The CDR3 is made up of 13 amino acids. Germline values: CDR1 SQVTM, CDR2 ANQGSEA. Losses at the gene ends were 3 bases for V and 7 bases for J; bases not matched to a gene: 5. The CDR3 bases are TGCAGCGTTGATCCCCGACAGGGGGCTGGCTACACCTTC. Its protein product is CSVDPRQGAGYTF.

The chain has TRBV4-2 and TRBJ1-2; TRBD1 is a possible D gene (6 bases). Germline CDR1 LGHNA, CDR2 YNFKEQ. The CDR3 is 14 amino acids. V lost 1 base and J 2 bases, leaving 8 bases between the germline ends. The CDR3 sequence: CASSQVGTNYGYTF. The DNA for the CDR3 is TGTGCCAGCAGCCAAGTAGGGACAAACTATGGCTACACCTTC.

This sequence joins TRBV5-5 and TRBJ1-1, with D perhaps TRBD1 (6 bases). Germline CDR1 reads SGHKS; CDR2 reads YYEKEE (reference sequence). The CDR3 sequence is 16 residues long. The V end was cut by 0 bases, the J end by 1 base, with 13 bases between. CDR3 sequence (DNA): TGTGCCAGCAGCTTGGAACCGGGACATTGGAACACTGAAGCTTTCTTT. It codes for CASSLEPGHWNTEAFF.

The chain is built from TRBV6-5 and TRBJ1-1; no firm D call. V shed 4 bases and J shed 4 bases, with 7 bases lying between them. The germline CDR1 and CDR2 sequences are MNHEY and SVGAGI. The CDR3 contains 12 residues. CDR3 DNA sequence: TGTGCCAGCAGTTCTCGGAGCACTGAAGCTTTCTTT. It translates to CASSSRSTEAFF.

V gene TRBV2 combines with J gene TRBJ1-4, with D unclear. Trimming took off 8 bases at V and 4 bases at J, with 11 bases between the two ends. The CDR3 loop spans 13 amino acids. The germline V gene encodes CDR1 SNHLY and CDR2 FYNNEI. The CDR3 region has the DNA TGTGCCAGCCGAGGCAGCTTTAATGAAAAACTGTTTTTT. Its translation is CASRGSFNEKLFF.

The rearrangement links TRBV5-1 to TRBJ1-1, with D tentatively TRBD1 (6 bases). The V end was cut by 7 bases, the J end by 0 bases, with 13 bases between. Looked up from germline, CDR1 is SGHRS and CDR2 is YFSETQ. This CDR3 has 14 residues. In nucleotides, the CDR3 is TGCGCCAGCTCCAAGGACAGTATGAACACTGAAGCTTTCTTT. It yields the protein CASSKDSMNTEAFF.

This clone was counted a few times. The chain uses TRBV19 and TRBJ1-6, with D hard to call. The germline CDR1 and CDR2 sequences are LNHDA and SQIVND (reference sequence). The CDR3 has 15 amino acids. Trimming shortened V by 3 bases and J by 8 bases, and 14 bases separated the two germline ends. CDR3 sequence: CASSIGGPQDSPLHF. In DNA form, the CDR3 reads TGTGCCAGTAGTATCGGTGGGCCGCAGGATTCACCCCTCCACTTT.

The rearrangement uses TRBV5-5 and TRBJ2-2, with 9 bases aligning to TRBD1. From germline, CDR1 is SGHKS and CDR2 YYEKEE (reference sequence). This CDR3 spans 16 amino acids. V was pared by 4 bases and J by 4 bases, with 8 bases of the junction left unmatched. The CDR3 DNA is TGTGCCAGCAGCGGCACCGGGACAGGGATCACCGGGGAGCTGTTTTTT. This gives the protein CASSGTGTGITGELFF.

The genes are TRBV28 and TRBJ1-4; 9 nucleotides agree with TRBD1. CDR3 size: 13 residues. Trimming took 7 bases from V and 7 from J; bases not matched to a gene: 4. Germline loops: CDR1 MDHEN, CDR2 SYDVKM. The CDR3 reads CASTSTGGEKLFF. CDR3 bases: TGTGCCAGCACCTCGACAGGGGGTGAAAAACTGTTTTTT.

The chain has TRBV2 and TRBJ2-7; D is possibly TRBD1 (6 bases). The CDR3 has 13 amino acids. CDR1 and CDR2 (germline): SNHLY, FYNNEI. V shed 5 bases and J shed 3 bases, with 11 bases lying between them. The CDR3 DNA follows: TGTGCCAGCAGTAAGGACAGTCACTACGAGCAGTACTTC. Its protein is CASSKDSHYEQYF.

CDR3 in amino acids: CASIWTGAWYEQYF. Here the CDR3 DNA reads TGTGCCAGCATTTGGACAGGGGCATGGTACGAGCAGTACTTC. The chain employs TRBV2 and TRBJ2-7; 9 positions match TRBD1. The CDR3 consists of 14 residues. The J segment lost 4 bases and the V segment lost 7 bases, leaving 8 bases of the junction unmatched. Germline V CDR1 and CDR2: SNHLY, FYNNEI.

This chain uses TRBV9 with TRBJ1-3; a possible D gene is TRBD1 (6 bases). The CDR3 length is 17 residues. CDR1 and CDR2 from the germline V gene are SGDLS and YYNGEE. Trimming took 3 bases from V and 0 from J, leaving 16 bases between them. CDR3 in amino acids: CASSGPTGHRSGNTIYF. The CDR3 DNA reads TGTGCCAGCAGCGGACCGACGGGACACCGCTCTGGAAACACCATATATTTT.

J is TRBJ1-4 and V is TRBV5-4; 7 nucleotides line up with TRBD1. Germline V gene lookup returns CDR1 SGHNT and CDR2 YYREEE (reference sequence). The CDR3 is 15 residues long. V lost 4 bases to trimming and J lost 6 bases; unmatched junction nucleotides: 9. The DNA of the CDR3 is TGTGCCAGCAGCACCAGACAGGGTTTTGATGAAAAACTGTTTTTT. Amino acid sequence: CASSTRQGFDEKLFF.

This clone has more than one count but fewer than ten. This chain links TRBV5-4 with TRBJ2-1, with 11 bases fitting TRBD2. V was clipped by 5 bases and J by 9 bases; unmatched bases: 7. Germline assignment: CDR1 SGHNT and CDR2 YYREEE (reference sequence). This CDR3 contains 14 residues. This CDR3 is CASRGTSGRLEQFF. The CDR3 bases are TGTGCCAGCAGGGGAACTAGCGGGAGACTTGAGCAGTTCTTC.

The J gene is TRBJ2-5, the V gene TRBV5-1; TRBD2 aligns across 9 bases. The CDR3 is 16 residues long. Germline CDR1 is SGHRS and CDR2 is YFSETQ. The V segment lost 4 bases and the J segment 1 base; nucleotides outside the gene matches: 8. The DNA of the CDR3 is TGCGCCAGCAGCCGCTTTTTAGCGGGGGCCCAAGAGACCCAGTACTTC. Protein: CASSRFLAGAQETQYF.

The gene calls are TRBV3-1 (or the pseudogene TRBV3-2) and TRBJ2-3; D not resolved. This CDR3 spans 11 amino acids. Trimming left V 11 bases short and J 4 bases short, with 10 bases between. CDR1 is LGHDT, CDR2 YNNKEL, per germline (reference sequence). Here the CDR3 DNA reads TGTGCCTCAGCAGGCGCAGATACGCAGTATTTT. Its translation is CASAGADTQYF.

This clone was observed a handful of times. The chain carries TRBV6-5 and TRBJ1-5, with TRBD1 as a possible D gene (6 bases). Germline loops: CDR1 MNHEY, CDR2 SVGAGI. The CDR3 length is 15 residues. V dropped 8 bases and J dropped 1 base, with 15 bases sitting between them. The CDR3 loop is CASVGGAFSNQPQHF. CDR3 coding DNA: TGTGCCAGCGTGGGGGGGGCTTTCAGCAATCAGCCCCAGCATTTT.

The sample holds a few counts of this clone. The V and J genes are TRBV7-2 and TRBJ1-6, with D possibly being TRBD1 (6 bases). The germline V and J ends were trimmed by 2 bases and 10 bases, with 9 bases remaining between them. This CDR3 has 13 residues. Germline CDR1 is SGHTA and CDR2 is FQGNSA. Here the CDR3 DNA reads TGTGCCAGCAGCTTACAGGGGTCCTCACCCCTCCACTTT. This sequence encodes CASSLQGSSPLHF.

The chain couples TRBV4-2 to TRBJ2-2; 15 bases map to TRBD2. Germline V gene data show CDR1 as LGHNA and CDR2 as YNFKEQ. With V trimmed by 0 bases and J by 3 bases, 11 bases remained unmatched. This CDR3 has 21 residues. CDR3 region: CASSQERTSGGGYRDTGELFF. DNA of the CDR3: TGTGCCAGCAGCCAAGAAAGGACTAGCGGGGGGGGATACCGGGACACCGGGGAGCTGTTTTTT.

This clone has only one observation. V is TRBV4-2 and J is TRBJ2-5; D is possibly TRBD1 (5 bases). This CDR3 is built from 14 residues. Germline V lookup: CDR1 LGHNA, CDR2 YNFKEQ. V was pared by 4 bases and J by 1 base, with 10 bases between. The CDR3 DNA is TGTGCCAGCAGCCTCCAAGACAGCCAAGAGACCCAGTACTTC. Encoded protein: CASSLQDSQETQYF.

The rearrangement links TRBV11-3 to TRBJ2-1, with a tentative D call TRBD2 (5 bases). The V end lost 4 bases, the J end lost 1 base, and 17 bases lay between the germline ends. The CDR3 is made up of 17 amino acids. The germline V gene encodes CDR1 SGHNT and CDR2 YENEEA. CDR3 sequence: CASSSLGERWSYNEQFF. The CDR3 DNA reads TGTGCCAGCAGCTCCCTCGGGGAGCGATGGTCCTACAATGAGCAGTTCTTC.

V usage is TRBV2 and J usage is TRBJ1-2; TRBD1 agrees at 7 bases. Germline assignment: CDR1 SNHLY and CDR2 FYNNEI. CDR3 size: 15 residues. Trimming cost V 6 bases and J 4 bases; bases outside gene matches: 11. For the CDR3, the DNA is TGTGCCAGCAGCCGTATACAGGGGACGGGCTATGGCTACACCTTC. Protein: CASSRIQGTGYGYTF.

Comments on this clone: The DNA is omitted, as the CDR3 cannot be located on it reliably, and the CDR3 follows TCRdb's listing. This chain connects TRBV21-1 to TRBJ2-7; the table calls TRBD1, which could not be checked here. TRBV21-1 is termed a pseudogene. The CDR3 is 22 amino acids long, termini counted. CDR3 amino acids: CASSIRLLCREWGRGSEYEQYF.